Shown below are 5 T cell receptor beta chains from a single sample sequenced in a study of blood T cell repertoires in COVID-19 (dated by TCRdb to 2020 to 2021). The protocol used for the library was the immunoSEQ multiplex PCR assay. TCRdb mirrors the immuneACCESS table, restricted to in-frame sequences. Some clones are absent from its copies; in checked studies, under half trace to an unresolved V gene, and the reason for the others is unknown. Present in this sample are about 400,000 clones, roughly 89% of which were seen just once. Together, the top ten hold more than 1.4% of the sample. The sequenced sample was peripheral blood. The receptors originated from a woman in her 30s with active or convalescent COVID-19.

The table lists this clone with a count of one. The rearrangement links TRBV5-6 to TRBJ2-7; 7 nucleotides match TRBD1. CDR3 size: 14 residues. Germline CDR1 reads SGHDT; CDR2 reads YYEEEE. V gave up 0 bases and J gave up 1 base; unmatched junction bases: 1. DNA of the CDR3: TGTGCCAGCAGCTTGGGGGGACAGTCCTACGAGCAGTACTTC. Translation: CASSLGGQSYEQYF.

V is TRBV20-1 and J is TRBJ2-1, with TRBD2 matching over 8 bases. The germline V gene encodes CDR1 DFQATT and CDR2 SNEGSKA (reference sequence). The J segment lost 10 bases and the V segment lost 8 bases, leaving 7 bases of the junction unmatched. The CDR3 covers 11 residues. The CDR3: CSPSGGPEQFF. In DNA, the CDR3 is TGCAGTCCCTCGGGAGGGCCCGAGCAGTTCTTC.

This rearrangement joins TRBV21-1 to TRBJ2-5; the table's TRBD2 call for D was not verified on the DNA. TRBV21-1 is a listed pseudogene. The CDR3 spans 14 residues. The CDR3 protein is CASSKTGSQETQYF. Here the CDR3 DNA reads TGTGCCAGCAGCAAAACGGGGAGCCAAGAGACCCAGTACTTC.

The chain recombines TRBV27 with TRBJ1-2, with 10 nucleotides matching TRBD1. Germline V gene data show CDR1 as MNHEY and CDR2 as SMNVEV (reference sequence). CDR3 length: 15 amino acids. Trimming removed 5 bases from V and 8 bases from J; junction bases left unmatched: 11. CDR3 loop: CASSHRQGAFGGYTF. The CDR3 nucleotides read TGTGCCAGCAGTCACAGACAGGGGGCGTTCGGGGGCTACACCTTC.

The chain has TRBV4-1 and TRBJ2-7, with D perhaps TRBD1 (6 bases). V shed 3 bases and J shed 3 bases, with 9 bases lying between them. The CDR3 sequence is 13 residues long. The germline CDR1 and CDR2 sequences are MGHRA and YSYEKL. The CDR3 loop reads CASSQQGNYEQYF. CDR3 nucleotide sequence: TGCGCCAGCAGCCAGCAGGGGAACTACGAGCAGTACTTC.